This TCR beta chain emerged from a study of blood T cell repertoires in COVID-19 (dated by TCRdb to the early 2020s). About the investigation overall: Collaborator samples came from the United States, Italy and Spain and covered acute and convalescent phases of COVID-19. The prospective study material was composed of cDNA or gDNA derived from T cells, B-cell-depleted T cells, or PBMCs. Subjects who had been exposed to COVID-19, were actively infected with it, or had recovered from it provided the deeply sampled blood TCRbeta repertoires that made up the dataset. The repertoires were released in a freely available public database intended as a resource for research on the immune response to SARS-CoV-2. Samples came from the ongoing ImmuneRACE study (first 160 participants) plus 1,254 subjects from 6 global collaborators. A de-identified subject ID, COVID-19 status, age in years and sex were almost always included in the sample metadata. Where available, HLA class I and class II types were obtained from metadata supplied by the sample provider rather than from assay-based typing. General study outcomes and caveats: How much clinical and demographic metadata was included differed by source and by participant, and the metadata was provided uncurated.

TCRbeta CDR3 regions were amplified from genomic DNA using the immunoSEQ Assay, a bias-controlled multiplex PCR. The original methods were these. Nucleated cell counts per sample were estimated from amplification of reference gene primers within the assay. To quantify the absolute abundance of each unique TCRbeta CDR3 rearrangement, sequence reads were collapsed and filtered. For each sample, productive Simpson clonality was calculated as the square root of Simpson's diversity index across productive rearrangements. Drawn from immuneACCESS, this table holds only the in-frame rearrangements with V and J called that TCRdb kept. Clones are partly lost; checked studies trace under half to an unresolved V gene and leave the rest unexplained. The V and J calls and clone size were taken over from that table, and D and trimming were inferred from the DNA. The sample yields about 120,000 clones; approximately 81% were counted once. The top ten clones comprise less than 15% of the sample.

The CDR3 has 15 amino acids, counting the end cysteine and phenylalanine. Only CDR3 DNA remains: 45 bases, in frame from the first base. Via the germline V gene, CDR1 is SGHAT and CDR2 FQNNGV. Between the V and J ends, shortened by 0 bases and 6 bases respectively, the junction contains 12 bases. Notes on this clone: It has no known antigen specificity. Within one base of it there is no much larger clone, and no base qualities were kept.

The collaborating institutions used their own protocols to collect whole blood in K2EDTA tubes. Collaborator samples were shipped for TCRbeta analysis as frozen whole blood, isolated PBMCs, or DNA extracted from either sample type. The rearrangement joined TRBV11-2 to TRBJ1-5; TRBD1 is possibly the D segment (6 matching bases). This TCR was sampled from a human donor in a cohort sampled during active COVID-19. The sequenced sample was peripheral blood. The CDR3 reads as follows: CASSLEGAGGQPQHF. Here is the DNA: TGTGCCAGCAGCTTAGAGGGGGCTGGGGGTCAGCCCCAGCATTTT.